This T cell receptor beta chain stems from a study of ipilimumab plus nivolumab after autologous stem cell transplantation. Starting 14 to 28 days after autologous transplant, ipilimumab 1 mg/kg was given. The CDR3 loop spans 13 amino acids. Germline CDR1 reads SGHNT; CDR2 reads YYREEE (reference sequence). The V and J ends lost 1 base and 4 bases respectively, with 7 bases between them. Regarding this clone: Its cognate antigen is unknown.

Sequencing was performed with immunoSEQ multiplex PCR; in TCRdb, only in-frame clones are kept and a portion is missing. The sample lists about 12,000 clones; roughly 72% were seen once. The study's findings and limits: Authors suggest TCR repertoire, Treg phenotype and gut microbiota support further study.

Sequences were derived from PBMCs, sampled in a trial of ipilimumab plus nivolumab as post-transplant consolidation. This receptor was obtained from a male donor with diffuse large B-cell lymphoma. This chain connects TRBV5-4 to TRBJ2-3; D is perhaps TRBD2 (5 bases). CDR3 protein: CASSLTSADTQYF. In nucleotides, the CDR3 is TGTGCCAGCAGCTTGACTAGTGCAGATACGCAGTATTTT.